The clone carrying this T cell receptor beta chain appeared many times. No antigen is known for it. The record originates from a study of CD8 T cells in ankylosing spondylitis. Study-level findings and limits: Fewer than ten highly homologous variants made up a TCR beta motif that seemed to typify ankylosing spondylitis blood. Earlier literature documents some of the motif variants in reactive arthritis synovial fluid and blood. There was reportedly significant enrichment of clones that were disease-linked in matched ankylosing spondylitis synovial fluid.

The V end lost 5 bases, the J end lost 0 bases, and 14 bases lay between the germline ends. CDR1 and CDR2 (germline): DFQATT, SNEGSKA (reference sequence). CDR3 length: 15 amino acids. Scientists made TCR beta libraries using quantitative 5'-RACE with molecular barcodes. MiXCR, run by TCRdb on the 5' RACE reads, gives a single entry per CDR3 protein. In the table there are approximately 150,000 distinct CDR3 sequences, over 15% of which are singletons. Sequencing was performed on blood, either unsorted or a sorted T cell fraction (not recorded which). This TCR was recovered from a male donor with ankylosing spondylitis. The chain has TRBV20-1 and TRBJ2-1; unclear D gene. The CDR3 DNA reads TGCAGTGCTGAGAAGCCCTTGAGCTCCTACAATGAGCAGTTCTTC. This encodes CSAEKPLSSYNEQFF.